The clone carrying this TCR beta chain was found many times. Its specificity is unknown. This sample is part of a study of CD8 T cells in ankylosing spondylitis. Overall study findings and caveats: There was reportedly significant enrichment of clones that were disease-linked in matched ankylosing spondylitis synovial fluid. Blood from ankylosing spondylitis patients appeared to carry a characteristic eight-variant TCR beta motif. Researchers report that disease-linked clones proved CD8+ and relatively rare in peripheral blood.

Between the trimmed V and J ends, which lost 6 bases and 1 base, there was a span of 21 bases. The germline V gene encodes CDR1 MGHRA and CDR2 YSYEKL. The CDR3 length is 17 residues. Quantitative 5'-RACE with molecular barcodes was used to make the TCR beta libraries. TCRdb reprocessed the 5' RACE reads via MiXCR and lists one record per CDR3 protein. The sample lists some 220,000 distinct CDR3 sequences, about 6.7% occurring once. This chain uses TRBV4-1 with TRBJ1-1; D gene unclear. Sequencing used blood, either unsorted or a sorted T cell fraction (not recorded which). This sequence originates from a male donor with ankylosing spondylitis. CDR3 sequence: CASRTSHSDKKNTEAFF. In nucleotides, the CDR3 is TGCGCCAGCAGAACAAGCCACTCCGACAAGAAGAACACTGAAGCTTTCTTT.